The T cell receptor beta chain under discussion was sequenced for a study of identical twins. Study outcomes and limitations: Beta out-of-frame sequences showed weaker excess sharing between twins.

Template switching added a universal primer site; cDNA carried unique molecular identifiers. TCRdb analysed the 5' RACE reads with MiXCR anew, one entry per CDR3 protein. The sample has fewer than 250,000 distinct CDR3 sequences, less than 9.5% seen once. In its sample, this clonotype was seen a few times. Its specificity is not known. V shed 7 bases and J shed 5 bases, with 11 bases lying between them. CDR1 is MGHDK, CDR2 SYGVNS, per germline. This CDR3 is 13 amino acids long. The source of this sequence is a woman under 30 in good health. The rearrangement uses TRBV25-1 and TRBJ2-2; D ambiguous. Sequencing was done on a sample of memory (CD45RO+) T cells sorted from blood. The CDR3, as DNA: TGTGCCAGCACCCCTGAAGGGACCGGGGAGCTGTTTTTT. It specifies CASTPEGTGELFF. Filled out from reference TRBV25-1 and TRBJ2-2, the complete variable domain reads EADIYQTPRYLVIGTGKKITLECSQTMGHDKMYWYQQDPGMELHLIHYSYGVNSTEKGDLSSESTVSRIRTEHFPLTLESARPSHTSQYLCASTPEGTGELFFGEGSRLTVL.